These T cell receptor beta chains were read from a single sample in a study of Ad26.COV2.S vaccination and SARS-CoV-2 variants. Method: immunoSEQ multiplex PCR; TCRdb's copy keeps in-frame clones and lacks some. The sample has about 470,000 clones, about 92% seen once. The material was peripheral blood, obtained in a trial of Ad26.COV2.S vaccine versus placebo. All receptors come from a person between 18 and 65 years old who received the Ad26.COV2.S COVID-19 vaccine or a placebo. Each CDR3 is given with its conserved first and last residue. The order of the fields is CDR3 DNA, CDR3 protein, J gene, V gene, D gene, clone size. A D gene is named only where the DNA matches it firmly. A clone size is listed for some rows: how often the clone was seen (once, few, many), or a class if it is expanded.

TGTGCCAGCAGCTTAGGTCACGGGTATAACTACGAGCAGTACTTC CASSLGHGYNYEQYF TRBJ2-7 TRBV11-2 - -
TGTGCCAGCTCACCAGTGGCTGTAGGACCAGGACAGGGGAATGGCTACACCTTC CASSPVAVGPGQGNGYTF TRBJ1-2 TRBV18 TRBD1 once
TGTGCCAGCAGCGTACGACAGGGTCCAGAGACCCAGTACTTC CASSVRQGPETQYF TRBJ2-5 TRBV11-2 TRBD1 -
TGTGCCAGCAGTTACAGGGCTAGAGAAAAACTGTTTTTT CASSYRAREKLFF TRBJ1-4 TRBV6-6 - -
TGTGCCAGCAGTTCCCGGACATTCACAAGCTCCTATAATTCACCCCTCCACTTT CASSSRTFTSSYNSPLHF TRBJ1-6 TRBV28 - -
TGTGCCAGCAGTTTGGGGACAGATACCGGGGAGCTGTTTTTT CASSLGTDTGELFF TRBJ2-2 TRBV6-2/TRBV6-3 TRBD1 few
TGTGCCATCAGTGAAGGGACATCCTACTACGAGCAGTACTTC CAISEGTSYYEQYF TRBJ2-7 TRBV10-3 - once
TGTGCCAGCAGTCCAGGCCTGGGGGCAGGGGACGATGGCTACACCTTC CASSPGLGAGDDGYTF TRBJ1-2 TRBV27 - -
TGTGCCAGCAGTCTTGGGGACGGCTCTGGAAACACCATATATTTT CASSLGDGSGNTIYF TRBJ1-3 TRBV2 - -
TGTGCCAGCAGGGGACAGGGTAGGGTACGACGTATGAATGAGCAGTTCTTC CASRGQGRVRRMNEQFF TRBJ2-1 TRBV6-8 TRBD1 -
TGTGCCAGCAGCCTTGGGGCGGGAGGGGGGTGGAATGAGCAGTTCTTC CASSLGAGGGWNEQFF TRBJ2-1 TRBV5-4 TRBD2 -
TGTGCCATCAGTGGAGGAATCGACTATGGCTACACCTTC CAISGGIDYGYTF TRBJ1-2 TRBV10-3 - -
TGTGCCAGCAGCCGTGGACTAGCGGGGACCTACGAGCAGTACTTC CASSRGLAGTYEQYF TRBJ2-7 TRBV7-7 TRBD2 -
TGCAGCGGACACGGGGTAGGGCTTGAGGCCCAGTACTTC CSGHGVGLEAQYF TRBJ2-5 TRBV29-1 - -
TGTGCCAGCAGCCGCGTGAAGGCCCGCACAGATACGCAGTATTTT CASSRVKARTDTQYF TRBJ2-3 TRBV27 - -
TGTGCCACCAGTGATCCTTCTACGGAGGGTTTCGGGCCCCAGCATTTT CATSDPSTEGFGPQHF TRBJ1-5 TRBV24-1 - -
TGTGCCAGCAGCTTAGAACCCCAAGGGGCCGGGGAGCTGTTTTTT CASSLEPQGAGELFF TRBJ2-2 TRBV7-8 - few
TGTGCCAGCAGTCAAACTGAGACCCAGTACTTC CASSQTETQYF TRBJ2-5 TRBV6-2/TRBV6-3 - -
TGCGCCAGCAGCCAAGATAGGAAAGCTGGGGCCAACGTCCTGACTTTC CASSQDRKAGANVLTF TRBJ2-6 TRBV4-3 - -
TGTGCCAGCAAAACCAACAGGGGGCGGAATGAAGCTTTCTTT CASKTNRGRNEAFF TRBJ1-1 TRBV28 TRBD1 -
TGTGCCAGCCCCCCGGCGGGGGGTCGGGGCTACACCTTC CASPPAGGRGYTF TRBJ1-2 TRBV18 - -
TGTGCCAGCAGCTTAACGGGAACAGGGATTGGCAAAAACATTCAGTACTTC CASSLTGTGIGKNIQYF TRBJ2-4 TRBV7-3 - -
TGTGCCAGCAGTTTTAAGGGGGCTTACGAGCAGTACTTC CASSFKGAYEQYF TRBJ2-7 TRBV27 TRBD1 -
TGTGCCAGTAGTATAGAGTTGAGGAGCTCCTACGAGCAGTACTTC CASSIELRSSYEQYF TRBJ2-7 TRBV19 - -
TGTGCCAGCAGCTTAGAATGGGAAGGATTCTACGGCTACACCTTC CASSLEWEGFYGYTF TRBJ1-2 TRBV7-6 - -
TGTGCCATCAGGGGGGCGGACAGGGCCCTTCGCGAGCAGTACTTC CAIRGADRALREQYF TRBJ2-7 TRBV10-3 TRBD1 -
TGTGCCATCAGTGAGTTGGATGATACGCAGTATTTT CAISELDDTQYF TRBJ2-3 TRBV10-3 - -
TGTGCCAGTAGTTCTACTAGCGGGAGTGGAGAGCAGTACTTC CASSSTSGSGEQYF TRBJ2-7 TRBV19 TRBD2 -
TGTGCCAGCCGTCTAGGGGACTATGGCTACACCTTC CASRLGDYGYTF TRBJ1-2 TRBV6-5 - -
TGTGCCAGTAGTATTTCACCGGGACAGAACACTGAAGCTTTCTTT CASSISPGQNTEAFF TRBJ1-1 TRBV19 - -
TGTGCCAGCAGCCGCTACCCGGGACAGGGGTTATACGAGCAGTACTTC CASSRYPGQGLYEQYF TRBJ2-7 TRBV6-2/TRBV6-3 TRBD1 -
TGTGCCACCAGCAGAGATTATACAGGGGAGGAGTACAATGAGCAGTTCTTC CATSRDYTGEEYNEQFF TRBJ2-1 TRBV15 - -
TGTGCCAGCAGTTACCCTACGGGCAGGGGCCACTACGAGCAGTACTTC CASSYPTGRGHYEQYF TRBJ2-7 TRBV6-2/TRBV6-3 - -
TGTGCCAGCAGTGAGGGGGTTAGCGGGAGCCTCACAGATACGCAGTATTTT CASSEGVSGSLTDTQYF TRBJ2-3 TRBV2 TRBD2 -
TGTGCCAGCAGTGAAGCTAGCGGGAGCACAGATACGCAGTATTTT CASSEASGSTDTQYF TRBJ2-3 TRBV6-4 TRBD2 many
TGTGCCACCAGCAGAGATCCCAGTGGAGGGGAGACCCAGTACTTC CATSRDPSGGETQYF TRBJ2-5 TRBV15 - -
TGTGCCAGCAGTGTAGTGGCCCGCACAGATACGCAGTATTTT CASSVVARTDTQYF TRBJ2-3 TRBV2 - once
TGTGCCAGCAGTTTCGGGACAGGGGGTAATTCACCCCTCCACTTT CASSFGTGGNSPLHF TRBJ1-6 TRBV28 TRBD1 -
TGCGCCAGCAGGACCTTCGGGGAGGGTGAAAAACTGTTTTTT CASRTFGEGEKLFF TRBJ1-4 TRBV5-1 - -
TGTGCCACAAAAGGGACAGCTGAAACCTCTGGGGCCAACGTCCTGACTTTC CATKGTAETSGANVLTF TRBJ2-6 TRBV19 TRBD1 once
TGTGCCAGCAGCTCACTCCTTAGCAATCAGCCCCAGCATTTT CASSSLLSNQPQHF TRBJ1-5 TRBV27 - few
TGTGCCAGCAGTTTATTAATTCGGGTCTCCACAGATACGCAGTATTTT CASSLLIRVSTDTQYF TRBJ2-3 TRBV28 - -
TGTGCCAGCAGCGTAGGATCGAGTACTGAAGCTTTCTTT CASSVGSSTEAFF TRBJ1-1 TRBV9 - -
TGTGCCAGCAGCCCGACTAGCGGGAGTCGAATGGATACGCAGTATTTT CASSPTSGSRMDTQYF TRBJ2-3 TRBV14 TRBD2 -
TGTGCCAGCAGTTACTCTAGCGGGATGGTCACCGGGGAGCTGTTTTTT CASSYSSGMVTGELFF TRBJ2-2 TRBV6-2/TRBV6-3 TRBD2 -
TGTGCCAGCAGTTTATCCCGGACAGGTACCTACGAGCAGTACTTC CASSLSRTGTYEQYF TRBJ2-7 TRBV27 TRBD1 -
TGCGCCAGCAGCCCTTATCTGGCGGGGGTCCTATACGAGCAGTACTTC CASSPYLAGVLYEQYF TRBJ2-7 TRBV5-1 TRBD2 -
TGTGCCAGCAGCTTTACAGGGAATACCTATAATTCACCCCTCCACTTT CASSFTGNTYNSPLHF TRBJ1-6 TRBV28 - once
TGTGCCAGCCAAGAGGCTAGCGGGCGGGTTGAGCAGTTCTTC CASQEASGRVEQFF TRBJ2-1 TRBV7-2 TRBD2 -
TGTGCCAGCACCCGACCGGGACCGTCCAATGAAAAACTGTTTTTT CASTRPGPSNEKLFF TRBJ1-4 TRBV28 - -
TGTGCCAGCAGTTCGGGACGGGGATCCTACGAGCAGTACTTC CASSSGRGSYEQYF TRBJ2-7 TRBV7-2 - once